This T cell receptor (beta chain) derives from a study of human T cells and chemical hapten exposure. The time point: patch test 2, 6 weeks after DPC sensitization. Treatment: therapeutic diphenylcyclopropenone sensitization with weekly scalp DPC. Every donor had alopecia and was 18 to 70 years old; all were suitable for DPC. TCRdb reprocessed the RACE reads via MiXCR and lists one record per CDR3 protein. The table lists roughly 52,000 distinct CDR3 sequences, about 10% of them singletons. Study-level points and caveats: The study found that DPC sensitization did not change TCRs above 1 in 1000 frequency.

This clonotype was observed many times. Antigen: not known. Germline V gene data show CDR1 as MDHEN and CDR2 as SYDVKM. This CDR3 region has 15 residues. The trim removed 6 bases at V and 5 bases at J, leaving 6 bases unmatched. Sequences were derived from whole blood, sampled in connection with sensitization to the hapten diphenylcyclopropenone (DPC). The TCR originated in a woman in her fifties or sixties with alopecia areata. Some clones in this sample may be carry-over from other donors' samples. The chain is built from TRBV28 and TRBJ2-5; 13 bases agree with TRBD2. CDR3 loop: CASSSPGLAGETQYF. The DNA for the CDR3 is TGTGCCAGCAGCTCCCCGGGACTAGCGGGGGAGACCCAGTACTTC.